This record covers a single TCR beta chain. Its target is not known. From germline, CDR1 is MDHEN and CDR2 SYDVKM. V dropped 3 bases and J dropped 5; count of bases not matched to a gene: 4. The CDR3 contains 15 residues. Here immunoSEQ multiplex PCR was the method, and the copy in TCRdb shows in-frame clones only, minus some. The sample lists 150,000 to 200,000 clones, around 92% occurring once. The data are from a study of T cell responses to AZD1222 COVID-19 vaccine. Study results and limitations: Dominant at 160-218 and 743-854, vaccine-associated CD4 TCRs also spanned spike.

This receptor was obtained from an adult in good health. Sample: peripheral blood, taken on day 0 of AZD1222 vaccination. This chain links TRBV28 with TRBJ2-5; TRBD2 matches at 12 bases. The CDR3 here is CASSLLTSGSETQYF. CDR3 nucleotides: TGTGCCAGCAGTTTGTTGACTAGCGGGAGTGAGACCCAGTACTTC.